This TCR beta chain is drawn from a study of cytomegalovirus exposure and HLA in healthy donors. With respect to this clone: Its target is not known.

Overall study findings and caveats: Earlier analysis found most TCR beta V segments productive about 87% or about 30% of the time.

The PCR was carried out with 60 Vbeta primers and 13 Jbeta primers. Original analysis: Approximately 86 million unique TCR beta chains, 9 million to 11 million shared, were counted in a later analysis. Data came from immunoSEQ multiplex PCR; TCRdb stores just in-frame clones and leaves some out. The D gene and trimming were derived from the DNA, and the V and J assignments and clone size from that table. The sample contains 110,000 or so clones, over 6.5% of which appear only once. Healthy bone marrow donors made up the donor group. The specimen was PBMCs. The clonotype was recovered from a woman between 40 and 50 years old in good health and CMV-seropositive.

CDR3: CATNTAPNLNTEAFF. The CDR3 nucleotides are TGTGCCACCAATACTGCACCTAATTTGAACACTGAAGCTTTCTTT. The chain uses TRBV2 and TRBJ1-1; D not resolved. The V gene lost 10 bases and the J gene lost 0 bases, with 18 bases spanning the gap. This CDR3 comprises 15 residues. From germline, CDR1 is SNHLY and CDR2 FYNNEI.